The clone carrying this TCR beta chain was seen a handful of times. The antigen is not known. The CDR3 extends over 15 amino acids. Germline V gene data show CDR1 as KGHSH and CDR2 as LQKENI. Trimming cost V 1 base and J 4 bases, with 11 bases left between them. The entry originates in a study of T-cell reconstitution after alpha-beta-depleted transplantation in children. Study observations and caveats: Expanded clones from the graft, numbering several hundred, reportedly supplied alpha-beta T cells about two months after transplant. Surviving recipient T cells and thymic progenitors underlay high day-60 TCRbeta diversity in some patients. From newly produced T cells came most of the T-cell counts and diversity one year after transplant.

Unique molecular identifiers tagged the TCRbeta library. TCRdb passed the PCR reads through MiXCR, listing each CDR3 protein once. The sample has 200,000 to 300,000 distinct CDR3 sequences, roughly 25% seen once. This sequence was found in a girl aged 2-10 years with Fanconi anemia, due to receive a stem cell transplant. The chain recombines TRBV18 with TRBJ2-1; D is perhaps TRBD2 (5 bases). The starting material was PBMCs, obtained before TCRalphabeta/CD19-depleted stem cell transplant. DNA of the CDR3: TGTGCCAGCTCACCACTCAGAGGCGGGTACAATGAGCAGTTCTTC. Translated, it gives CASSPLRGGYNEQFF.